These 17 T cell receptor beta chains were all obtained from the same sample, sequenced in a study of shared clonotypes between healthy human individuals. Method: immunoSEQ multiplex PCR; TCRdb's copy keeps in-frame clones and lacks some. Of around 720,000 clones in the sample, roughly 72% were seen once. The specimen sequenced was memory CD4+ T cells sorted from blood. Subset: CD45RA-negative fraction. The receptors here all came from a woman aged 25-40 years in good health.

This clone came up once. The genes are TRBV5-4 and TRBJ2-4; 14 bases fit TRBD2. This CDR3 spans 16 amino acids. Germline V gives CDR1 SGHNT, CDR2 YYREEE (reference sequence). Losses at the gene ends were 3 bases for V and 3 bases for J; bases not matched to a gene: 2. Here the CDR3 DNA reads TGTGCCAGCAGCTGGGGGACTAGCGGGGGCAAAAACATTCAGTACTTC. Its protein product is CASSWGTSGGKNIQYF.

This sequence joins TRBV7-2 and TRBJ1-6; D unresolved. V was cut by 3 bases and J by 7 bases, with 10 bases left in between. In germline, CDR1 is SGHTA, CDR2 FQGNSA. This CDR3 has 14 amino acids. The chain's CDR3 is CASSFETENSPLHF. Written as DNA, the CDR3 is TGTGCCAGCAGCTTTGAGACGGAAAATTCACCCCTCCACTTT. Based on the CDR3 plus reference TRBV7-2 and TRBJ1-6, the full variable domain is GAGVSQSPSNKVTEKGKDVELRCDPISGHTALYWYRQSLGQGLEFLIYFQGNSAPDKSGLPSDRFSAERTGGSVSTLTIQRTQQEDSAVYLCASSFETENSPLHFGNGTRLTVT.

The V gene is TRBV6-5, the J gene TRBJ2-7; 10 bases agree with TRBD1. In germline, CDR1 is MNHEY, CDR2 SVGAGI. Losses at the gene ends were 3 bases for V and 5 bases for J; bases not matched to a gene: 7. The CDR3 is 15 residues long. CDR3 region: CASSYVGQGWHEQYF. The DNA for the CDR3 is TGTGCCAGCAGTTATGTGGGACAGGGGTGGCACGAGCAGTACTTC.

This chain joins TRBV7-9 and TRBJ2-1, with TRBD1 matching 7 bases. V was pared by 6 bases and J by 6 bases, with 5 bases of the junction left unmatched. Germline V gene lookup returns CDR1 SEHNR and CDR2 FQNEAQ (reference sequence). The length of the CDR3 is 13 residues. The CDR3 reads CASRGTAGNEQFF. The CDR3 DNA reads as TGTGCCAGCAGGGGGACAGCCGGCAATGAGCAGTTCTTC.

This chain links TRBV9 with TRBJ2-3, with 13 positions matching TRBD2. CDR1 and CDR2 (germline): SGDLS, YYNGEE. The CDR3 is 16 residues long. Losses at the gene ends were 6 bases for V and 4 bases for J; bases not matched to a gene: 8. The CDR3, as DNA: TGTGCCAGCACGATCGGACTAGCGGGAGTACCAGATACGCAGTATTTT. Its protein is CASTIGLAGVPDTQYF.

This chain uses TRBV4-1 with TRBJ2-3; D might be TRBD1 or TRBD2, each matching 6 bases. Between the trimmed V and J ends, which lost 6 bases and 1 base, there was a span of 20 bases. The CDR3 has 17 residues. The V gene's germline CDR1 is MGHRA and CDR2 YSYEKL. Here the CDR3 DNA reads TGCGCCAGCAGTCCGAAGGAGGGGGGTTCTGGCACAGATACGCAGTATTTT. This gives the protein CASSPKEGGSGTDTQYF.

CDR3 coding DNA: TGTGCCAGTAGTATTTCCGGGGGGACTGGAAACACCATATATTTT. Translating gives CASSISGGTGNTIYF. The gene calls are TRBV19 and TRBJ1-3; TRBD1 is a possible D gene (5 bases). In germline, CDR1 is LNHDA, CDR2 SQIVND (reference sequence). V lost 3 bases to trimming and J lost 2 bases, with 11 bases between them. This CDR3 is 15 amino acids long.

The chain couples TRBV29-1 to TRBJ1-1, with 9 bases lining up with TRBD1. Trimming took 1 base from V and 5 from J; bases not matched to a gene: 5. CDR3 length: 14 amino acids. Per the germline V gene, CDR1 is SQVTM and CDR2 is ANQGSEA. The CDR3 loop is CSVEGQGDRTEAFF. The DNA for the CDR3 is TGCAGCGTTGAAGGACAGGGGGACAGAACTGAAGCTTTCTTT. The whole variable domain, remainder taken from reference TRBV29-1 and TRBJ1-1, is SAVISQKPSRDICQRGTSLTIQCQVDSQVTMMFWYRQQPGQSLTLIATANQGSEATYESGFVIDKFPISRPNLTFSTLTVSNMSPEDSSIYLCSVEGQGDRTEAFFGQGTRLTVV.

J is TRBJ1-5 and V is TRBV28; 12 positions match TRBD1. The CDR3 has 16 residues. Germline V lookup: CDR1 MDHEN, CDR2 SYDVKM. V lost 6 bases, J lost 5 bases, and 8 bases stayed unmatched. CDR3 nucleotide sequence: TGTGCCAGCAGGCCGGCGGGACAGGGGGCGGATCAGCCCCAGCATTTT. Residues: CASRPAGQGADQPQHF.

This clone was detected only once. The rearrangement joins TRBV4-1 to TRBJ2-7, with 7 bases matching TRBD1. Trimming took 0 bases from V and 6 from J; bases not matched to a gene: 5. Germline loops: CDR1 MGHRA, CDR2 YSYEKL. CDR3 length: 14 residues. CDR3 in amino acids: CASSQDSQGVEQYF. DNA for the CDR3: TGCGCCAGCAGCCAAGATAGTCAGGGGGTCGAGCAGTACTTC.

The chain joins TRBV19 to TRBJ1-5, with D perhaps matching TRBD1 (5 bases). The CDR3 is 17 amino acids. The V gene lost 2 bases and the J gene lost 0 bases, with 14 bases spanning the gap. Germline assignment: CDR1 LNHDA and CDR2 SQIVND (reference sequence). In DNA, the CDR3 is TGTGCCAGTAGTATACAGGGAGAGGGGTATAGCAATCAGCCCCAGCATTTT. Encoded protein: CASSIQGEGYSNQPQHF.

Worth noting for this clone: The sample contains more than one DNA sequence encoding this CDR3. CDR3 in amino acids: CASSSGSGTDTQYF. The CDR3 DNA sequence: TGTGCCAGTAGTAGCGGGAGTGGGACAGATACGCAGTATTTT. The V gene is TRBV19, the J gene TRBJ2-3; 7 nucleotides line up with TRBD2. CDR3 length equals 14 residues. The trim removed 4 bases at V and 3 bases at J, leaving 4 bases unmatched. Germline loops: CDR1 LNHDA, CDR2 SQIVND (reference sequence).

CDR3 coding DNA: TGTGCCAGCAGTACAGGACGGGAAGCTAACTATGGCTACACCTTC. Protein: CASSTGREANYGYTF. The V and J genes are TRBV27 and TRBJ1-2; possible D gene TRBD1, 5 bases. Trimming cost V 5 bases and J 0 bases, with 13 bases left between them. Germline V gene data show CDR1 as MNHEY and CDR2 as SMNVEV (reference sequence). CDR3 length equals 15 residues.

This clone was seen only a few times. Other DNA sequences in the same sample also yield this CDR3. The chain combines TRBV7-2 with TRBJ2-1; D call uncertain. The CDR3 has 15 residues. The V gene lost 1 base and the J gene lost 2 bases, with 9 bases spanning the gap. The germline V gene has CDR1 SGHTA and CDR2 FQGNSA. CDR3 region: CASSLGALTYNEQFF. Here the CDR3 DNA reads TGTGCCAGCAGCTTAGGGGCCTTAACCTACAATGAGCAGTTCTTC.

The chain couples TRBV2 to TRBJ1-1; D possibly corresponds to TRBD1 (6 bases). This CDR3 contains 13 residues. The ends were cut back, 10 bases at V and 4 bases at J, with 16 bases in the middle. Per germline, CDR1 SNHLY and CDR2 FYNNEI. CDR3 loop: CATGRMGATEAFF. As DNA, the CDR3 is TGTGCCACCGGCCGTATGGGGGCCACTGAAGCTTTCTTT.

This clone was counted between two and nine times. The chain uses TRBV9 and TRBJ2-5, with a weak D call TRBD2 (5 bases). The last part of the DNA fits TRBJ2-7 better; the J call may be wrong. CDR1 and CDR2 from the germline V gene are SGDLS and YYNGEE. There are 15 residues in the CDR3. The CDR3 DNA sequence: TGTGCCAGCAGCGCAAGACCCAGCGGTCCCTACGAGCAGTACTTC. Translation gives CASSARPSGPYEQYF.

Only a few counts were recorded for this clone. V usage is TRBV9 and J usage is TRBJ2-1, with 10 nucleotides matching TRBD2. Germline trimming cut 4 bases from V and 4 bases from J; bases unmatched to any gene: 11. The V gene's germline CDR1 is SGDLS and CDR2 YYNGEE. The CDR3 consists of 17 residues. The CDR3 loop reads CASSSLAGGSFYNEQFF. The CDR3 nucleotides read TGTGCCAGCAGCTCTTTAGCGGGAGGTAGCTTTTACAATGAGCAGTTCTTC.